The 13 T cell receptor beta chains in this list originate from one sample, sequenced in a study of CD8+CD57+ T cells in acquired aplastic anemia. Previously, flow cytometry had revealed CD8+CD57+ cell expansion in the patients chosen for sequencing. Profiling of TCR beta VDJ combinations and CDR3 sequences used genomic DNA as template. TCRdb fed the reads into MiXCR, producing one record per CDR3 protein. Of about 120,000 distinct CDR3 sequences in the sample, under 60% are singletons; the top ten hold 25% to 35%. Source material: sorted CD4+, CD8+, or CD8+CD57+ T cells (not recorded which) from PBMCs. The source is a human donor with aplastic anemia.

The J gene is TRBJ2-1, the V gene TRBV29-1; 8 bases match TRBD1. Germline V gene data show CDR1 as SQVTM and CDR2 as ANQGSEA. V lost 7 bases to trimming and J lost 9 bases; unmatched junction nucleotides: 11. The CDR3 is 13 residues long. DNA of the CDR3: TGCAGCGGGGGGACAGGCCCCCTCGGTGAGCAGTTCTTC. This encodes CSGGTGPLGEQFF.

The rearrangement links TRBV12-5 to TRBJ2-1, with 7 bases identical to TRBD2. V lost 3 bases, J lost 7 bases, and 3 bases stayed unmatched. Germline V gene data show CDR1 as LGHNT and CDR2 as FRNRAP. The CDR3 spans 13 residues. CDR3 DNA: TGTGCTAGTGGTTTCGGGGAGGGGAATGAGCAGTTCTTC. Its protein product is CASGFGEGNEQFF.

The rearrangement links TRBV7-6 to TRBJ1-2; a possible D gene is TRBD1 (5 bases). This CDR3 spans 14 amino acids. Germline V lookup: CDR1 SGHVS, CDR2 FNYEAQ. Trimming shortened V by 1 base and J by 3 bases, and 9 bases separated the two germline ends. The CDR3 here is CASSLGWGDYGYTF. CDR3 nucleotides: TGTGCCAGCAGCTTAGGTTGGGGGGACTATGGCTACACCTTC.

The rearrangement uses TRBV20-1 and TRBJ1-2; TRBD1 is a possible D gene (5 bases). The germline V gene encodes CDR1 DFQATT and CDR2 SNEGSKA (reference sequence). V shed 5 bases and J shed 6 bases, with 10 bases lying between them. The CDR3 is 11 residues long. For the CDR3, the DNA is TGCAGTGCTCCCGGGACCCATGGCTACACCTTC. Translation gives CSAPGTHGYTF.

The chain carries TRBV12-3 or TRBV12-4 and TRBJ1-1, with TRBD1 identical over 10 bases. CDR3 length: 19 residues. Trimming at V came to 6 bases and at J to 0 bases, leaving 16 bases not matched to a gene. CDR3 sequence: CASRGPGQGQIGMNTEAFF. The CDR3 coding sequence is TGTGCCAGCAGGGGTCCGGGACAGGGGCAAATCGGTATGAACACTGAAGCTTTCTTT.

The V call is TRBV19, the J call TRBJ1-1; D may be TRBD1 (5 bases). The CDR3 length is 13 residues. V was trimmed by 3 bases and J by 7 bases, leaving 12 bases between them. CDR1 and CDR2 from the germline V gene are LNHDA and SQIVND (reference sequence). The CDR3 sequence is CASSMQGMDEAFF. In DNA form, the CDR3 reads TGTGCCAGTAGTATGCAGGGTATGGATGAAGCTTTCTTT.

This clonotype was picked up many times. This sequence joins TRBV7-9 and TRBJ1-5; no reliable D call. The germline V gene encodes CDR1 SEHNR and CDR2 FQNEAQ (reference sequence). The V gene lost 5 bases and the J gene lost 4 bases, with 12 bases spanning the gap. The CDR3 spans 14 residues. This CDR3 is CASSHARENQPQHF. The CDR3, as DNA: TGTGCCAGCAGCCATGCGAGGGAAAATCAGCCCCAGCATTTT.

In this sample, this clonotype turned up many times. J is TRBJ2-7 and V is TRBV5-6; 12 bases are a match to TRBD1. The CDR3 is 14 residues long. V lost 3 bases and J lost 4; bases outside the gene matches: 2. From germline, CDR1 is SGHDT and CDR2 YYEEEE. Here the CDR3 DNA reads TGTGCCAGCAGCTGGGACAGGGGGCAATACGAGCAGTACTTC. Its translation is CASSWDRGQYEQYF.

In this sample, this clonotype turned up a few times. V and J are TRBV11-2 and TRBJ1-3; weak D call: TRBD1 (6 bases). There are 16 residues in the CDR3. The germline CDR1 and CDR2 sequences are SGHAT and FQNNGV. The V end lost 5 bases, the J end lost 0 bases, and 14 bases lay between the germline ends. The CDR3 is CASSTGYRDSGNTIYF. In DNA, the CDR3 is TGTGCCAGCAGCACAGGATACAGGGACTCTGGAAACACCATATATTTT.

The CDR3 region is CASGLAVYNEQFF. The CDR3 nucleotides read TGTGCCAGCGGGCTAGCGGTTTACAATGAGCAGTTCTTC. This sequence joins TRBV7-2 and TRBJ2-1; 7 nucleotides align to TRBD2. This CDR3 is 13 amino acids long. The germline V gene encodes CDR1 SGHTA and CDR2 FQGNSA. J was trimmed by 4 bases and V by 8 bases; bases with no gene match: 5.

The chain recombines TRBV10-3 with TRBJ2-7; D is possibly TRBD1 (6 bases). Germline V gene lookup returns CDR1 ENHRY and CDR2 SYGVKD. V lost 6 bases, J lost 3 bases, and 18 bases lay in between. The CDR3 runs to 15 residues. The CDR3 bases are TGTGCCATCAGCCGATCAGGGGATCCCGGCTACGAGCAGTACTTC. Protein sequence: CAISRSGDPGYEQYF.

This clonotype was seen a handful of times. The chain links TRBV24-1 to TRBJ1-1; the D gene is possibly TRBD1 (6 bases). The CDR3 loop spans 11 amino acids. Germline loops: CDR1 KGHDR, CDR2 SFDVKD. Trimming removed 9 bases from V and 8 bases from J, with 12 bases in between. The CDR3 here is CATRDGTEAFF. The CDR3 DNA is TGTGCCACCCGCGACGGGACAGAAGCTTTCTTT.

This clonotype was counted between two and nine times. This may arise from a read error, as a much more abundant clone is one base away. The CDR3 region has the DNA TGTGCCAGTAGTGAACCGGGCCTGGAAATGAAGCAGTTCTTC. It codes for CASSEPGLEMKQFF. This chain connects TRBV19 to TRBJ2-1, with D unresolved. Per germline, CDR1 LNHDA and CDR2 SQIVND (reference sequence). This CDR3 contains 14 residues. Trimming removed 5 bases from V and 11 bases from J, with 19 bases in between. The full variable domain, with the rest looked up from reference TRBV19 and TRBJ2-1, is DGGITQSPKYLFRKEGQNVTLSCEQNLNHDAMYWYRQDPGQGLRLIYYSQIVNDFQKGDIAEGYSVSREKKESFPLTVTSAQKNPTAFYLCASSEPGLEMKQFFGPGTRLTVL.